This is a list of T cell receptor beta chains from one sample in a study of shared clonotypes between healthy human individuals. Here immunoSEQ multiplex PCR was the method, and the copy in TCRdb shows in-frame clones only, minus some. The sample lists over a million clones; 75% to 85% were seen once. The sample consisted of memory CD4+ T cells from PBMCs. Receptor source: a man aged 18 to 29 in good health. Some clones in this sample may be carry-over from other donors' samples. Both conserved end residues are part of each CDR3. Fields, in order: clone size, J gene, V gene, D gene, CDR3 protein, CDR3 DNA. A D gene is named only where the DNA matches it firmly. Clone size is stated in some rows and not others, as once, few, many or a class when expanded.

>-|TRBJ2-7|TRBV10-3|-
CAISTPTEYEQYF
TGTGCCATCAGCACTCCGACAGAGTACGAGCAGTACTTC
>once|TRBJ2-3|TRBV20-1|-
CSAFEDTQYF
TGCAGTGCTTTTGAGGATACGCAGTATTTT
>-|TRBJ2-3|TRBV6-1|-
CASSEGIRVTDTQYF
TGTGCCAGCAGTGAAGGTATTCGCGTCACAGATACGCAGTATTTT
>few|TRBJ1-2|TRBV28|-
CASSFLDDGYTF
TGTGCCAGCAGTTTTTTGGACGATGGCTACACCTTC
>many|TRBJ2-5|TRBV20-1|-
CSARSLETQYF
TGCAGTGCTAGAAGTTTGGAGACCCAGTACTTC
>-|TRBJ2-7|TRBV9|-
CASSVPPQGGEQYF
TGTGCCAGCAGCGTACCTCCCCAGGGGGGCGAGCAGTACTTC
>-|TRBJ2-7|TRBV7-9|-
CASSPPVQRAYEQYF
TGTGCCAGCAGCCCGCCCGTGCAAAGAGCCTACGAGCAGTACTTC
>-|TRBJ1-5|TRBV18|TRBD1
CASSPDRDRGFQPQHF
TGTGCCAGCTCACCCGACCGGGACAGGGGGTTTCAGCCCCAGCATTTT
>-|TRBJ2-1|TRBV11-3|-
CASSSSGQYNEQFF
TGTGCCAGCAGCTCATCAGGGCAATACAATGAGCAGTTCTTC
>-|TRBJ1-2|TRBV5-6|-
CASSLGGLSNYGYTF
TGTGCCAGCAGCTTGGGGGGCCTTTCTAACTATGGCTACACCTTC
>-|TRBJ1-2|TRBV7-2|TRBD1
CASSPERDSPYGYTF
TGTGCCAGCAGCCCCGAAAGGGACAGTCCCTATGGCTACACCTTC
>few|TRBJ1-6|TRBV5-1|-
CASSLDSVNSPLHF
TGCGCCAGCAGCTTGGACAGTGTGAATTCACCCCTCCACTTT
>-|TRBJ2-3|TRBV30|TRBD2
CAWIQGLAGVFRTDTQYF
TGTGCCTGGATTCAAGGACTAGCGGGAGTTTTTCGGACAGATACGCAGTATTTT
>few|TRBJ2-1|TRBV6-1|TRBD2
CASTQREGTGEQFF
TGTGCCAGCACTCAGCGGGAGGGCACGGGAGAGCAGTTCTTC
>-|TRBJ2-1|TRBV9|TRBD2
CASSAGGLANEQFF
TGTGCCAGCAGCGCGGGGGGACTAGCCAATGAGCAGTTCTTC
>-|TRBJ2-7|TRBV6-6|-
CASSFGGAHEQYF
TGTGCCAGCAGTTTTGGGGGGGCCCACGAGCAGTACTTC